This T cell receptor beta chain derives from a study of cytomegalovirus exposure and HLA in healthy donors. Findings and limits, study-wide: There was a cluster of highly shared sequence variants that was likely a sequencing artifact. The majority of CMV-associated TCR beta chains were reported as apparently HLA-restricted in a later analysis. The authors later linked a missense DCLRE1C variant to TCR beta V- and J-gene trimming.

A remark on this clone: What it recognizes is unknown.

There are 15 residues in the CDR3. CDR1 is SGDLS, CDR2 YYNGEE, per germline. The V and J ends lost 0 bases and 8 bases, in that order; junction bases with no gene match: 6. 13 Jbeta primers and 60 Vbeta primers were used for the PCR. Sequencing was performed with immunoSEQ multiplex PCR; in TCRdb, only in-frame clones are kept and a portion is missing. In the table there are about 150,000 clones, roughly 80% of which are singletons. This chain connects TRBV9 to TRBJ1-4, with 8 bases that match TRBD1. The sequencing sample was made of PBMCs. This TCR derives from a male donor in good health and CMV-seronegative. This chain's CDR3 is CASSVEGQGGEKLFF. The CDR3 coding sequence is TGTGCCAGCAGCGTAGAAGGACAGGGAGGCGAAAAACTGTTTTTT.